Listed below are T cell receptor beta chains from one sample, sequenced in a study of a mutant IDH1 vaccine in newly diagnosed glioma. Produced via immunoSEQ multiplex PCR; TCRdb's table is partial and in-frame only. The table lists tens of thousands of clones, 79% of them singletons, with about 7.5% in the top ten. The sample consisted of PBMCs, taken from a glioma patient treated with radiotherapy, temozolomide or both. These receptors were taken from a man aged 50 or older with glioma. Each CDR3 is given without its conserved first and last residue.

J,V,length,CDR3
TRBJ1-5,TRBV28,12,ASSLGGSNQPQH
TRBJ1-1,TRBV29-1,9,SVEDRREAF
TRBJ1-1,TRBV10-2,12,ASSTEPPYTEAF
TRBJ1-1,TRBV29-1,12,SVVVGQGVTEAF
TRBJ1-5,TRBV2,13,ASSFTGDPNQPQH
TRBJ1-1,TRBV11-2,10,ASSLGLHEAF
TRBJ1-2,TRBV4-2,12,ASSPPGQVYGYT
TRBJ2-3,TRBV4-3,13,ASSQDRDRADTQY
TRBJ1-5,TRBV2,12,ASSETQSNQPQH
TRBJ2-6,TRBV4-1,13,ASSKGGSGANVLT
TRBJ1-4,TRBV30,11,AWSGQGAEKLF
TRBJ1-2,TRBV2,11,ASSLNRGGGYT
TRBJ2-3,TRBV5-1,11,ASSLASTDTQY
TRBJ2-2,TRBV5-4,12,ASRSRTNTGELF
TRBJ2-1,TRBV9,10,ASSVGASEQF